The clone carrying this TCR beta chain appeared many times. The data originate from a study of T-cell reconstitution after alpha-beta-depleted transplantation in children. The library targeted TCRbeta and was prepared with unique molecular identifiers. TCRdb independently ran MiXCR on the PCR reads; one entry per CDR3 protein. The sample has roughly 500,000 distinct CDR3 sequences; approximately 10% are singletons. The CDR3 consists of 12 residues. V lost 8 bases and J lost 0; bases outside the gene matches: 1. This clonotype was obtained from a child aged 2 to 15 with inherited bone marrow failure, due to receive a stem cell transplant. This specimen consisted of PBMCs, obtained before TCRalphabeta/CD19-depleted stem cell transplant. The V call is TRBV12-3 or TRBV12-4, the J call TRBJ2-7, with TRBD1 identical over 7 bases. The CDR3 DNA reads TGTGCCAGCGGGGACAGCTCCTACGAGCAGTACTTC. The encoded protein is CASGDSSYEQYF.